This is a list of T cell receptor beta chains from one sample in a study of T cells in Graves' hyperthyroidism and ophthalmopathy. TCRdb analysed the multiplex PCR reads with MiXCR anew, one entry per CDR3 protein. Of 730,000 or so distinct CDR3 sequences in the sample, around 20% were seen once. Material for sequencing was blood. Receptor source: a woman between 50 and 59 years old with Graves' hyperthyroidism that later progressed to Graves' ophthalmopathy. Both conserved end residues are part of each CDR3.

>TRBV7-9|TRBJ1-2
CASSLEQGEGYTF
>TRBV19|TRBJ1-1
CASSIVSDSTAFF
>TRBV6-1|TRBJ1-6
CATGTRTGNSPLHF
>TRBV11-2|TRBJ2-5
CASTLLAGQETQYF
>TRBV18|TRBJ1-1
CASSPGTVMNTEAFF
>TRBV12-3/TRBV12-4|TRBJ1-2
CASTARRGQGANYGYTF
>TRBV20-1|TRBJ2-3
CSASWQPTDTQYF
>TRBV10-2|TRBJ1-1
CASSESTMGNTEAFF
>TRBV12-3/TRBV12-4|TRBJ1-1
CASSTTGSEAFF
>TRBV30|TRBJ2-1
CAWSVSLAGGNGEQFF
>TRBV12-5|TRBJ1-3
CASGLPRGVPLEGAIYF
>TRBV6-1|TRBJ2-5
CASSARGMETQYF
>TRBV15|TRBJ2-7
CATSRDRNRARGRYEQYF
>TRBV7-3|TRBJ2-7
CASSLDRGRHEQYF
>TRBV12-3/TRBV12-4|TRBJ2-1
CASTEDRWSSYNEQFF
>TRBV20-1|TRBJ1-2
CSATGDREHGYTF
>TRBV29-1|TRBJ2-1
CSYGQGSLDEQFF
>TRBV19|TRBJ1-5
CASKGSVLNQPQHF
>TRBV20-1|TRBJ1-1
CSAGSDSLNTEAFF
>TRBV5-1|TRBJ2-6
CASSLEYGFDVLTF
>TRBV24-1|TRBJ2-3
CATSGADTQYF
>TRBV29-1|TRBJ2-2
CSVQLAGLNTGELFF
>TRBV18|TRBJ1-1
CASSPARGEAFF
>TRBV20-1|TRBJ1-2
CSAREQTSRYTF
>TRBV5-1|TRBJ1-1
CASSPGTGGILSTEAFF
>TRBV3-1|TRBJ2-1
CASSPVTRYYNEQFF
>TRBV6-1|TRBJ1-5
CASSGTGGTQPQHF